This T cell receptor (beta chain) appears in the sequencing data of a study of blood T cell repertoires in COVID-19. Study at large: Samples taken during acute and convalescent COVID-19 were collected in the United States, Italy and Spain. PBMCs, B-cell-depleted T cells, or T cells provided the cDNA or gDNA that made up the material.

Original data processing: Reference gene primer amplification yielded estimated nucleated cell counts. Here immunoSEQ multiplex PCR was the method, and the copy in TCRdb shows in-frame clones only, minus some. V, J and clone size reflect that table, while D and trimming were determined from the DNA. The table has around 170,000 clones, around four fifths seen once. Trimming at V came to 5 bases and at J to 4 bases, leaving 13 bases not matched to a gene. The germline gives CDR1 SEHNR, CDR2 FQNEAQ (reference sequence). The CDR3 is 18 amino acids. Sequencing was done on a sample of peripheral blood. This TCR came from a man younger than 40 with active or convalescent COVID-19. The V gene is TRBV7-9, the J gene TRBJ2-3; 12 positions match TRBD2. CDR3 loop: CASSPPLLAGGPPDTQYF. DNA of the CDR3: TGTGCCAGCAGCCCGCCCCTTCTAGCGGGAGGGCCCCCAGATACGCAGTATTTT.